This T cell receptor beta chain was captured in a study of blood T cell repertoires in COVID-19. Study-level background: Donors in the United States, Italy and Spain gave samples during acute or convalescent COVID-19. Sample material is recorded as cDNA or gDNA derived from T cells, B-cell-depleted T cells, or PBMCs.

With 4 bases clipped from V and 4 bases from J, the junction kept 10 bases outside the gene matches. In germline, CDR1 is SGDLS, CDR2 YYNGEE. CDR3 size: 16 residues. In the original processing: Amplified reference gene primers provided the basis for estimating nucleated cell counts. Clones were sequenced by immunoSEQ multiplex PCR, and TCRdb holds only the in-frame ones, with some missing. That table is the source of V, J and clone size, and D and trimming were worked out from the DNA. Of approximately 100,000 clones in the sample, around 90% were seen once. The sequenced material came from peripheral blood. This sequence joins TRBV9 and TRBJ1-1; 10 nucleotides line up with TRBD1. This TCR was sampled from a man aged 65 to 85 with acute or convalescent COVID-19. The CDR3, as DNA: TGTGCCAGCAGCCCATCGACAGGGGGCGCGGTCACTGAAGCTTTCTTT. Its translation is CASSPSTGGAVTEAFF.